This T cell receptor beta chain comes out of a study of CD8+ T cells in alopecia areata. The overall study: Twice daily, treated patients received 5 to 10 mg of oral tofacitinib. A 6-month period off drug followed tofacitinib, which lasted 6 to 18 months.

Extracted RNA was reverse transcribed into cDNA, the sequencing template. Here immunoSEQ multiplex PCR was the method, and the copy in TCRdb shows in-frame clones only, minus some. Of around 140,000 clones detected, about 87% appear once; the ten largest clones hold around 16%. The CDR3 sequence is 17 residues long. V gave up 4 bases and J gave up 5 bases; unmatched junction bases: 12. Germline assignment: CDR1 SGHDT and CDR2 YYEEEE. The specimen was CD8+ T cells sorted from blood, collected at week 0. The receptor's source is a human donor with alopecia areata. V is TRBV5-6 and J is TRBJ2-2; 9 bases agree with TRBD2. DNA for the CDR3: TGTGCCAGCAGCCGGTCTCTTGAGCGGGAGGCAACCGGGGAGCTGTTTTTT. Residues: CASSRSLEREATGELFF. The full variable domain, in which reference TRBV5-6 and TRBJ2-2 provide the parts outside the CDR3, is DAGVTQSPTHLIKTRGQQVTLRCSPKSGHDTVSWYQQALGQGPQFIFQYYEEEERQRGNFPDRFSGHQFPNYSSELNVNALLLGDSALYLCASSRSLEREATGELFFGEGSRLTVL.